The next 32 T cell receptor beta chains were all read from a single sample in a study of T cell repertoires in cytomegalovirus infection. For these receptors, no antigen is known. TCRdb reanalysed the reads using MiXCR and keeps one entry per CDR3 protein. The sample contains hundreds of thousands of distinct CDR3 sequences, roughly 28% of which appear only once. The specimen comprised cultured PBMCs, sampled from culture after CMV antigen stimulation. These receptors all come from a human donor in good health (CMV status not recorded). Some clones in this sample may be carry-over from other donors' samples.

This clonotype was recorded many times. The rearrangement links TRBV20-1 to TRBJ1-5, with D maybe TRBD1 (6 bases). The CDR3 sequence is 16 residues long. V was clipped by 8 bases and J by 4 bases, with 24 bases between them. CDR1 and CDR2 (germline): DFQATT, SNEGSKA (reference sequence). The CDR3 DNA is TGCAGTACACATTCCACCGGGACACAGAGGAATCAGCCCCAGCATTTT. Translated: CSTHSTGTQRNQPQHF.

In its sample, this clonotype was seen many times. J is TRBJ2-7 and V is TRBV5-4; 7 bases are shared with TRBD2. The CDR3 has 16 amino acids. Germline CDR1 is SGHNT and CDR2 is YYREEE (reference sequence). After removal of 0 bases from V and 3 bases from J, the junction contained 9 bases not matched to a gene. The CDR3 coding sequence is TGTGCCAGCAGCTTGGCCGGGGGAGCGGGGCGCTACGAGCAGTACTTC. This sequence encodes CASSLAGGAGRYEQYF.

The chain recombines TRBV20-1 with TRBJ1-5; a possible D gene is TRBD1 (6 bases). CDR1 is DFQATT, CDR2 SNEGSKA, per germline (reference sequence). Trimming left V 6 bases short and J 4 bases short, with 13 bases between. The CDR3 sequence is 13 residues long. The CDR3 protein is CSAATGLNQPQHF. The CDR3 bases are TGCAGTGCCGCAACAGGGCTGAATCAGCCCCAGCATTTT.

This rearrangement joins TRBV5-4 to TRBJ2-3; TRBD2 might be the D (6 bases). In germline, CDR1 is SGHNT, CDR2 YYREEE (reference sequence). This CDR3 comprises 15 residues. Trimming removed 4 bases at V and 2 bases at J, with 14 bases between. Written as DNA, the CDR3 is TGTGCCAGCAGCCGGGGGACGGTCCACACAGATACGCAGTATTTT. Residues: CASSRGTVHTDTQYF.

This clonotype was detected a few times. The chain joins TRBV25-1 to TRBJ2-5, with 9 bases fitting TRBD2. J gave up 2 bases and V 3 bases, and 10 bases lay outside the gene matches. Germline V gene sequence: CDR1 MGHDK, CDR2 SYGVNS. CDR3 size: 17 residues. The CDR3 nucleotides read TGTGCCAGCAGTGATCCCCGGGGACTAGCATTTCAAGAGACCCAGTACTTC. Translating gives CASSDPRGLAFQETQYF.

The chain couples TRBV19 to TRBJ2-1, with a possible D match to TRBD2 (6 bases). V shed 6 bases and J shed 4 bases, with 16 bases lying between them. The CDR3 is 15 residues long. Germline V gene data show CDR1 as LNHDA and CDR2 as SQIVND (reference sequence). Here the CDR3 DNA reads TGTGCCAGTAGAAGTCGAGCGGGCCCATACAATGAGCAGTTCTTC. Residues: CASRSRAGPYNEQFF.

The chain carries TRBV12-3 or TRBV12-4 and TRBJ2-7; no clear D. This CDR3 has 14 residues. Trimming took 3 bases from V and 4 from J, leaving 13 bases between them. DNA for the CDR3: TGTGCCAGCAGTTTTAGGCGTCGGGTTTACGAGCAGTACTTC. Translated: CASSFRRRVYEQYF.

The chain uses TRBV19 and TRBJ2-1, with TRBD2 identical over 9 bases. This CDR3 has 15 residues. The V segment lost 1 base and the J segment 3 bases; nucleotides outside the gene matches: 1. Germline V gene lookup returns CDR1 LNHDA and CDR2 SQIVND (reference sequence). The CDR3 bases are TGTGCCAGTAGTATAGCAGCGGGAGGCTACAATGAGCAGTTCTTC. As protein: CASSIAAGGYNEQFF.

The chain uses TRBV7-8 and TRBJ2-1; D remains ambiguous. Germline-derived CDR1 and CDR2 are SGHVS and FQNEAQ. Trimming shortened V by 0 bases and J by 4 bases, and 13 bases separated the two germline ends. CDR3 length equals 16 residues. The DNA for the CDR3 is TGTGCCAGCAGCTTAGCGGTGTACAGCAGATACAATGAGCAGTTCTTC. Its protein product is CASSLAVYSRYNEQFF.

This chain joins TRBV19 and TRBJ2-2; D remains ambiguous. The CDR3 extends over 15 amino acids. CDR1 is LNHDA, CDR2 SQIVND, per germline (reference sequence). The ends were cut back, 5 bases at V and 4 bases at J, with 14 bases in the middle. The DNA of the CDR3 is TGTGCCAGTAGTTTCCTGACTGGGTCCACCGGGGAGCTGTTTTTT. Protein product: CASSFLTGSTGELFF.

This clonotype has only a few counts. V gene TRBV14 combines with J gene TRBJ2-2; tentatively, D is TRBD1 (6 bases). Germline CDR1 SGHDN, CDR2 FVKESK. This CDR3 is 17 amino acids long. Trimming stripped 1 base from V and 7 bases from J, with 19 bases between. The CDR3 coding sequence is TGTGCCAGCAGCCAAGCCAGGGGCGCCGGAGGTAGCGGGGAGCTGTTTTTT. Amino acid sequence: CASSQARGAGGSGELFF.

The table lists this clonotype with a count of one. No conserved phenylalanine or tryptophan ends this CDR3, so it is likely a read error. The CDR3 coding sequence is TGTGCCAGCAGCCAAGGAGCCCAGGGGTGGTACGAGCAGTACTTG. It yields the protein CASSQGAQGWYEQYL. The chain couples TRBV3-1 to TRBJ2-7; D may be TRBD1 (6 bases). Germline V gene lookup returns CDR1 LGHDT and CDR2 YNNKEL (reference sequence). Trimming removed 1 base from V and 4 bases from J, with 14 bases in between. The CDR3 runs to 15 residues.

V gene TRBV12-3 or TRBV12-4 combines with J gene TRBJ2-7, with D unclear. The V end was cut by 2 bases, the J end by 0 bases, with 14 bases between. The CDR3 contains 16 residues. The CDR3 sequence is CASSLWAGTFSYEQYF. The DNA for the CDR3 is TGTGCCAGCAGTTTATGGGCAGGAACTTTCTCCTACGAGCAGTACTTC.

V is TRBV7-2 and J is TRBJ2-1; D gene unclear. CDR1 is SGHTA and CDR2 is FQGNSA in the germline V gene. This CDR3 has 16 amino acids. Trimming left V 5 bases short and J 0 bases short, with 14 bases between. The CDR3 nucleotides are TGTGCCAGCAGCATGCGACGGCGAACCTCCTACAATGAGCAGTTCTTC. Translated: CASSMRRRTSYNEQFF. Supplemented by reference TRBV7-2 and TRBJ2-1, the full variable domain reads GAGVSQSPSNKVTEKGKDVELRCDPISGHTALYWYRQSLGQGLEFLIYFQGNSAPDKSGLPSDRFSAERTGGSVSTLTIQRTQQEDSAVYLCASSMRRRTSYNEQFFGPGTRLTVL.

The DNA of the CDR3 is TGTGCCACCAGTGAAAAAGGACGTGAAAAACTGTTTTTT. It is translated as CATSEKGREKLFF. This chain joins TRBV24-1 and TRBJ1-4; D is unclear. The germline V gene has CDR1 KGHDR and CDR2 SFDVKD. The CDR3 loop spans 13 amino acids. V was shortened by 4 bases and J by 7 bases, with 9 bases between the two germline ends.

In its sample, this clonotype was seen many times. The chain recombines TRBV7-2 with TRBJ2-5, with 8 nucleotides matching TRBD2. Germline V lookup: CDR1 SGHTA, CDR2 FQGNSA. Trimming at V came to 7 bases and at J to 4 bases, leaving 5 bases not matched to a gene. The CDR3 runs to 13 residues. The CDR3 is CASMLRGGETQYF. For the CDR3, the DNA is TGTGCCAGCATGCTCCGGGGGGGAGAGACCCAGTACTTC.

There are many counts of this clonotype. This rearrangement joins TRBV24-1 to TRBJ2-1; D might be TRBD1 (6 bases). The CDR3 has 15 residues. Trimming removed 4 bases at V and 4 bases at J, with 13 bases between. Per the germline V gene, CDR1 is KGHDR and CDR2 is SFDVKD. In DNA, the CDR3 is TGTGCCACCAGTGACCAGGGGAGACTTTACAATGAGCAGTTCTTC. This encodes CATSDQGRLYNEQFF.

The rearrangement uses TRBV20-1 and TRBJ2-5; possible D gene TRBD2, 5 bases. Germline V gene data show CDR1 as DFQATT and CDR2 as SNEGSKA (reference sequence). The CDR3 consists of 14 residues. Trimming shortened V by 5 bases and J by 5 bases, and 18 bases separated the two germline ends. CDR3 residues: CSAPKGGGGETQYF. DNA for the CDR3: TGCAGTGCTCCGAAGGGCGGAGGTGGGGAGACCCAGTACTTC.

The chain recombines TRBV18 with TRBJ1-4; TRBD1 is a possible D gene (5 bases). The CDR3 covers 16 residues. V was trimmed by 2 bases and J by 7 bases, leaving 17 bases between them. Germline CDR1 KGHSH, CDR2 LQKENI. CDR3 sequence reads: CASSPTGTERGEKLFF. In nucleotides, the CDR3 is TGTGCCAGCTCACCAACTGGGACGGAGCGAGGTGAAAAACTGTTTTTT.

This clonotype was recorded a few times. V is TRBV18 and J is TRBJ2-5; TRBD1 aligns across 8 bases. The germline CDR1 and CDR2 sequences are KGHSH and LQKENI. CDR3 length: 15 amino acids. With V trimmed by 1 base and J by 9 bases, 10 bases remained unmatched. The DNA of the CDR3 is TGTGCCAGCTCACCACGACAGGGGTTCAACGGGGCCCAGTACTTC. Translation gives CASSPRQGFNGAQYF.

The table lists this clonotype with many counts. This chain connects TRBV11-2 to TRBJ2-7; 8 bases agree with TRBD1. CDR3 size: 14 residues. Per germline, CDR1 SGHAT and CDR2 FQNNGV. V shed 5 bases and J 1 base; nucleotides not matched to a gene: 4. Written as DNA, the CDR3 is TGTGCCAGCAGCCTGGACAGGGCGTCCTACGAGCAGTACTTC. Amino acids: CASSLDRASYEQYF.

V gene TRBV7-2 combines with J gene TRBJ2-1; 10 bases fit TRBD2. With 3 bases clipped from V and 8 bases from J, the junction kept 4 bases outside the gene matches. Germline loops: CDR1 SGHTA, CDR2 FQGNSA. The CDR3 length is 14 residues. CDR3 region: CASSFRTSGHEQFF. In nucleotides, the CDR3 is TGTGCCAGCAGCTTTAGGACTAGCGGCCATGAGCAGTTCTTC.

This clonotype was seen more than once but under ten times. The chain employs TRBV6-6 and TRBJ2-7; D not certain. Looked up from germline, CDR1 is MNHNY and CDR2 is SVGAGI (reference sequence). The V end was cut by 6 bases, the J end by 4 bases, with 13 bases between. The CDR3 is made up of 13 amino acids. The CDR3 region is CASSEQPRYEQYF. CDR3 nucleotides: TGTGCCAGCAGCGAACAGCCCAGATACGAGCAGTACTTC.

This clonotype was seen a handful of times. V usage is TRBV7-9 and J usage is TRBJ2-3; D gene ambiguous. Trimming cost V 0 bases and J 4 bases, with 14 bases left between them. Germline-derived CDR1 and CDR2 are SEHNR and FQNEAQ (reference sequence). The CDR3 loop spans 16 amino acids. Here the CDR3 reads CASSLAVAGSPDTQYF. The CDR3, as DNA: TGTGCCAGCAGCTTAGCGGTGGCAGGCTCCCCAGATACGCAGTATTTT. The variable domain in full, completed from reference TRBV7-9 and TRBJ2-3, reads DTGVSQNPRHKITKRGQNVTFRCDPISEHNRLYWYRQTLGQGPEFLTYFQNEAQLEKSRLLSDRFSAERPKGSFSTLEIQRTEQGDSAMYLCASSLAVAGSPDTQYFGPGTRLTVL.

This clonotype has just a few counts. V gene TRBV19 combines with J gene TRBJ2-4, with a possible D match to TRBD1 (5 bases). Trimming pared 6 bases from V and 2 bases from J, leaving 11 bases between. Germline V gene lookup returns CDR1 LNHDA and CDR2 SQIVND (reference sequence). CDR3 length: 14 residues. CDR3 region: CASSGHPSKNIQYF. The CDR3 DNA reads TGTGCCAGTAGCGGACACCCATCCAAAAACATTCAGTACTTC.

The gene calls are TRBV7-9 and TRBJ2-3; D is unclear. The length of the CDR3 is 14 residues. Germline V lookup: CDR1 SEHNR, CDR2 FQNEAQ (reference sequence). V lost 1 base and J lost 0, with 5 bases in between. The CDR3 spells CASSLVLSTDTQYF. In DNA form, the CDR3 reads TGTGCCAGCAGCTTAGTTTTAAGCACAGATACGCAGTATTTT.

This clonotype turned up a few times. The chain has TRBV7-9 and TRBJ2-5; 8 positions match TRBD1. V lost 5 bases and J lost 3; bases outside the gene matches: 5. Per germline, CDR1 SEHNR and CDR2 FQNEAQ (reference sequence). The CDR3 consists of 14 residues. In DNA form, the CDR3 reads TGTGCCAGCAGCCCGACAGGGGAGAAAGAGACCCAGTACTTC. It yields the protein CASSPTGEKETQYF.

This clonotype was seen a few times. V is TRBV4-2 and J is TRBJ1-4; the match to TRBD1 covers 8 bases. Germline CDR1 reads LGHNA; CDR2 reads YNFKEQ. After removal of 2 bases from V and 3 bases from J, the junction contained 5 bases not matched to a gene. The CDR3 runs to 16 residues. The CDR3 spells CASSQSTGASNEKLFF. CDR3 DNA: TGTGCCAGCAGCCAATCGACAGGGGCTTCTAATGAAAAACTGTTTTTT.

This chain links TRBV10-3 with TRBJ1-1; no clear D gene. V lost 3 bases and J lost 0, with 11 bases in between. The CDR3 length is 15 residues. CDR1 and CDR2 (germline): ENHRY, SYGVKD. The chain's CDR3 is CAISEYLELNTEAFF. CDR3 in DNA: TGTGCCATCAGTGAATACTTAGAGTTGAACACTGAAGCTTTCTTT.

The chain couples TRBV28 to TRBJ1-1; D unresolved. The V end was cut by 7 bases, the J end by 0 bases, with 12 bases between. Per germline, CDR1 MDHEN and CDR2 SYDVKM. This CDR3 comprises 14 residues. CDR3 DNA sequence: TGTGCCAGCACCCTGTCCAGTTTGAACACTGAAGCTTTCTTT. Amino acid sequence: CASTLSSLNTEAFF.

This clonotype was seen at least ten times. The gene calls are TRBV7-2 and TRBJ2-7; the match to TRBD2 covers 12 bases. The germline V gene encodes CDR1 SGHTA and CDR2 FQGNSA. This CDR3 is 16 amino acids long. V was clipped by 3 bases and J by 4 bases; unmatched bases: 7. This CDR3 reads CASSFSSGRAGYEQYF. The CDR3 coding sequence is TGTGCCAGCAGCTTTTCTAGCGGGAGGGCGGGGTACGAGCAGTACTTC.

The gene calls are TRBV7-2 and TRBJ2-5, with TRBD1 matching 9 bases. The CDR3 sequence is 16 residues long. J gave up 7 bases and V 3 bases, and 12 bases lay outside the gene matches. The V gene's germline CDR1 is SGHTA and CDR2 FQGNSA. The CDR3 nucleotides read TGTGCCAGCAGCTTGGCCCGGGACAGGGCCTCGGGGACCCAGTACTTC. Residues: CASSLARDRASGTQYF.